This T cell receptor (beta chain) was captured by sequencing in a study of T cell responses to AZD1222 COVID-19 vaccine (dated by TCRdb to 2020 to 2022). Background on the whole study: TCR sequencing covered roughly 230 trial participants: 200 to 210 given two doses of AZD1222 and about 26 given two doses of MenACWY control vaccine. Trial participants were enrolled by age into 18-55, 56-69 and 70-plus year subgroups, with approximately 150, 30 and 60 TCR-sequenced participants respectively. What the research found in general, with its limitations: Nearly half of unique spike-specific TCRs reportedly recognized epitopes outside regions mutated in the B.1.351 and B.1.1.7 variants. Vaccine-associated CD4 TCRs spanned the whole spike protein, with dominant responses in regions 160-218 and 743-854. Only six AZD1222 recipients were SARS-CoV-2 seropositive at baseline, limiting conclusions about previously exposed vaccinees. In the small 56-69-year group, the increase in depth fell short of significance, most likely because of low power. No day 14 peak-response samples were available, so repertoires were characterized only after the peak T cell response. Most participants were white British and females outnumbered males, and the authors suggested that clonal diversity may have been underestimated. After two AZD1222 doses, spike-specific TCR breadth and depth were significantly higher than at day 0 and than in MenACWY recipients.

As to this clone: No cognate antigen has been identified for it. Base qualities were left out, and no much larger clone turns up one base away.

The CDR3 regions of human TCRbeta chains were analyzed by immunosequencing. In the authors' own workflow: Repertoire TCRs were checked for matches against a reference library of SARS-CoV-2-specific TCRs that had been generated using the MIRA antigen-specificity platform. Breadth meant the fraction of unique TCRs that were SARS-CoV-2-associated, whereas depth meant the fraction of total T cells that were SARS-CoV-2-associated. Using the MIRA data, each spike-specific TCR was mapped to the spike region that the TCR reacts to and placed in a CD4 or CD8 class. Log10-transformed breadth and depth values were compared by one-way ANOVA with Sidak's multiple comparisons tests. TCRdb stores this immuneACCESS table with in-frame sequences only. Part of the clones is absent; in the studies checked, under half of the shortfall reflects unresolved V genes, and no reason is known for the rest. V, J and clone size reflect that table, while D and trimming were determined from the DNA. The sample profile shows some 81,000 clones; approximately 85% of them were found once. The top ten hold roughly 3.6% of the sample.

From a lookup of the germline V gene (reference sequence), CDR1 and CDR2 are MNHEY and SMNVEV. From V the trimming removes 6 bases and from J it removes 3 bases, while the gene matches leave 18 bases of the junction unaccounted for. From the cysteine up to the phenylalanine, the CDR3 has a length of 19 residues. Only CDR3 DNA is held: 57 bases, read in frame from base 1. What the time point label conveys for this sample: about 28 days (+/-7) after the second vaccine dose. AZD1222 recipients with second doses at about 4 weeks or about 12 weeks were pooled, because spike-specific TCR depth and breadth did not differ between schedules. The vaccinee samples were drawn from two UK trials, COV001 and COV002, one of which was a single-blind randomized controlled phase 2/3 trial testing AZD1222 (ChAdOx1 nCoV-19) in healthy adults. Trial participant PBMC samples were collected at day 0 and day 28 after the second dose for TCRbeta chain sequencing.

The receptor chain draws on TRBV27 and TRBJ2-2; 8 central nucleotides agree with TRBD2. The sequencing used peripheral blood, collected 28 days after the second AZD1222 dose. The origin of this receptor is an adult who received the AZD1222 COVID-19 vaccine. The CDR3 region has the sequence CASSLSPLVAGTYTGELFF. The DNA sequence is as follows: TGTGCCAGCAGCCTCTCCCCTCTCGTAGCGGGGACCTACACCGGGGAGCTGTTTTTT.